This T cell receptor beta chain was sequenced in a study of CD8 T cell repertoires and HIV-1 epitope variants. The V gene lost 7 bases and the J gene lost 4 bases, with 8 bases spanning the gap. The CDR3 consists of 13 residues. CDR1 MDHEN and CDR2 SYDVKM come from the germline V gene. Generated by immunoSEQ multiplex PCR, the TCRdb table keeps only in-frame clones and is missing some. The data contain around 6,100 clones, 60% to 75% of them seen just once; the ten biggest clones take up 40% to 45%. This clone has only a few counts. Its antigen remains unknown. Sequenced material: cultured CD8+ T cells derived from PBMCs. The V gene is TRBV28, the J gene TRBJ2-6; D uncertain. This TCR derives from a male donor with HIV. CDR3 coding DNA: TGTGCCAGCAAACAGTGGGGGGCCAACGTCCTGACTTTC. Translated, it gives CASKQWGANVLTF.